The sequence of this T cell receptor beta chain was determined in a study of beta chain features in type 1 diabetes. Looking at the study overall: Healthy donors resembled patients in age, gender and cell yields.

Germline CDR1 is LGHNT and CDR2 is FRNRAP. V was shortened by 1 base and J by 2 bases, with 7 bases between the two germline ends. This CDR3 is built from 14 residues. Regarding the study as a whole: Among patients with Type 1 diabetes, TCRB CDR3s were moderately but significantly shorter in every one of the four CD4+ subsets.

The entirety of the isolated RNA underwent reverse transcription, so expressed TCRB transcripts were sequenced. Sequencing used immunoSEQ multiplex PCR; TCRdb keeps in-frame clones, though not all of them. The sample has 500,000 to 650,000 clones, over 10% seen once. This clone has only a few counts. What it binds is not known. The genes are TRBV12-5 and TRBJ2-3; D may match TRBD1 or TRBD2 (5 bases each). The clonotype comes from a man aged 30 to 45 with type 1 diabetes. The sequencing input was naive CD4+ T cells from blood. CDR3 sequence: CASGLAGTTDTQYF. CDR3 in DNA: TGTGCTAGTGGTTTGGCGGGGACCACAGATACGCAGTATTTT.